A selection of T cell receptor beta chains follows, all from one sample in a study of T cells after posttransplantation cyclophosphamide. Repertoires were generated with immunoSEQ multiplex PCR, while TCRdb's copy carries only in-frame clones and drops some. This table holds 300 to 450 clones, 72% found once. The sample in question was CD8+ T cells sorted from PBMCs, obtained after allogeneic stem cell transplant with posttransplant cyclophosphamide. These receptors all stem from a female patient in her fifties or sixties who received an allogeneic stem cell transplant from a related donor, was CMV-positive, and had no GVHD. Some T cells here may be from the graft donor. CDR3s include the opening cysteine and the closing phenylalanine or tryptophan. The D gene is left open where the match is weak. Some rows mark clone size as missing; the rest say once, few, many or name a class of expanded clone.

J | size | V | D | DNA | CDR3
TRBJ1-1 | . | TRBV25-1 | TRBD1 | TGTGCCAGCAGTGAAGCCGAGGACAGGGGCGACACTGAAGCTTTCTTT | CASSEAEDRGDTEAFF
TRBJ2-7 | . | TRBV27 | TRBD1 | TGTGCCAGCAGACACCGGGACAGGGGCTTGCTCGAGCAGTACTTC | CASRHRDRGLLEQYF
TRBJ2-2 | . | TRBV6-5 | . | TGTGCCAGCAGCCTCGGACAAGCGGGCACCGGGGAGCTGTTTTTT | CASSLGQAGTGELFF
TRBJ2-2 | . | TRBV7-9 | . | TGTGCCAGCAGCCCCACAGATGGGCGCGACACCGGGGAGCTGTTTTTT | CASSPTDGRDTGELFF
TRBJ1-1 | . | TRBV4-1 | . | TGCGCCAGCAGCCAAGATGGGGGGTATCTGGTGAACACTGAAGCTTTCTTT | CASSQDGGYLVNTEAFF
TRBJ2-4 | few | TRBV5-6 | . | TGTGCCAGCAGCTGGCAAGGGGAAAACATTCAGTACTTC | CASSWQGENIQYF
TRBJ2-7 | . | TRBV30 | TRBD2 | TGTGCCTGGAGTGCACTCCTTGGGACTAGCGACTCCTACGAGCAGTACTTC | CAWSALLGTSDSYEQYF
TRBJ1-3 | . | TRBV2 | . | TGTGCCAGCGCCCCCGGAGATGGAAACACCATATATTTT | CASAPGDGNTIYF
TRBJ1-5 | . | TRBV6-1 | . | TGTGCCAGCAGTGAGCCGGCAGGGCTCAATCAGCCCCAGCATTTT | CASSEPAGLNQPQHF
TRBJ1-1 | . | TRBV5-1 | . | TGCGCCAGCAGCCTTGTGGCAGTCATGAACACTGAAGCTTTCTTT | CASSLVAVMNTEAFF
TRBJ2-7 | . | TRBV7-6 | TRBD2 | TGTGCCAGCAGCTTGCAGGGGACTAGTCCCGAGCAGTACTTC | CASSLQGTSPEQYF
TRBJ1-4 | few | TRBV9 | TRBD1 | TGTGCCAGCAGCGGGAGACAGGGGGCGACTGAAAAACTGTTTTTT | CASSGRQGATEKLFF
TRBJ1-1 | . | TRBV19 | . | TGTGCCAGTAGTATAGACACAGGTCAGGACACTGAAGCTTTCTTT | CASSIDTGQDTEAFF
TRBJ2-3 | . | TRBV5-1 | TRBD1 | TGCGCCAGCAATTTCGGGACAGGGGGCTGGACAGATACGCAGTATTTT | CASNFGTGGWTDTQYF
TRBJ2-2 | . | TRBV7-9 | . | TGTGCCAGCAGCCCAACGCAGGGGTCGTACACCGGGGAGCTGTTTTTT | CASSPTQGSYTGELFF
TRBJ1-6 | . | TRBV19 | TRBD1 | TGTGCCAGTAGTACCATGACAGGGGGAAATTCACCCCTCCACTTT | CASSTMTGGNSPLHF
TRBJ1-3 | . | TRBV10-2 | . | TGCGCCAGCAGAGCGGGGCAGGGTTGGGTAAACACCATATATTTT | CASRAGQGWVNTIYF
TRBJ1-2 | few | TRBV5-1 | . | TGCGCCAGCAGCTTGGGCAGCTACAGGGTCGCCTATGGCTACACCTTC | CASSLGSYRVAYGYTF
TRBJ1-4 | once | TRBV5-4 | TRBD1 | TGTGCCAGCAGCCTACGGACAGGGGGAACTAATGAAAAACTGTTTTTT | CASSLRTGGTNEKLFF
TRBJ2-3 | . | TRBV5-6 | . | TGTGCCAGCAGCTCCCTCTCCGATACGCAGTATTTT | CASSSLSDTQYF
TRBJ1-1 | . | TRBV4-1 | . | TGCGCCAGCAGCCAAGAAAACCCAGGGGCCGAAGTGAACACTGAAGCTTTCTTT | CASSQENPGAEVNTEAFF
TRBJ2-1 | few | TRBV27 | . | TGTGCCAGCAGTTTAGAGCCCTACAATGAGCAGTTCTTC | CASSLEPYNEQFF
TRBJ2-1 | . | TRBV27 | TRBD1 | TGTGCCAGCAGTTTATCGATGGGGACAGGGTGGGGCAATGAGCAGTTCTTC | CASSLSMGTGWGNEQFF
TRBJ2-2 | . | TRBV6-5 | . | TGTGCCAGCGCCTGGGCTCGGAACACCGGGGAGCTGTTTTTT | CASAWARNTGELFF
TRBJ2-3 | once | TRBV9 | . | TGTGCCAGCAGCGCCAGCCGGGGAAAAGATACGCAGTATTTT | CASSASRGKDTQYF
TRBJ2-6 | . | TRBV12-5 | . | TGTGCTAGTGGTTATAGGGGTGCAGGACAAAGTCGGGCCAACGTCCTGACTTTC | CASGYRGAGQSRANVLTF
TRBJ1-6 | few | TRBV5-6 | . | TGTGCCAGCAGCTTGGGGGCCCGGAACTCCTATAATTCACCCCTCCACTTT | CASSLGARNSYNSPLHF
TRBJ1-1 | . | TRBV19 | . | TGTGCCAGTAAACACCAGAACACTGAAGCTTTCTTT | CASKHQNTEAFF
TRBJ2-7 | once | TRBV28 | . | TGTGCCAGCAGTCTACCTTATGACGAGCAGTACTTC | CASSLPYDEQYF
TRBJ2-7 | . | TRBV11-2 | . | TGTGCCAGCAGCTCTTCCTACGAGCAGTACTTC | CASSSSYEQYF
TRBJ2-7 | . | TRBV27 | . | TGTGCCAGCAGTTTCCGCGGGTTTAGCTCCTACGAGCAGTACTTC | CASSFRGFSSYEQYF
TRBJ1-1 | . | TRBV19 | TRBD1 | TGTGCCAGTAGTGCGACAGGGGTTCACGCTGAAGCTTTCTTT | CASSATGVHAEAFF
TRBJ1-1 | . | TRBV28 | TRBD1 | TGTGCCACCACAGGGACAGGGCTTACTATTAACACTGAAGCTTTCTTT | CATTGTGLTINTEAFF
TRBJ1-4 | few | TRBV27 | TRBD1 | TGTGCCAGCAGTTTAACAGGGGCCAGTAATGAAAAACTGTTTTTT | CASSLTGASNEKLFF
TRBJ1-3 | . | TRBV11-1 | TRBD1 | TGTGCCAGCACCACAGGGGGTTCTGGAAACACCATATATTTT | CASTTGGSGNTIYF
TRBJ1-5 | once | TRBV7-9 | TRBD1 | TGTGCCAGCAGCTGGGACAGGGACCCTATGTTGCCCCAGCATTTT | CASSWDRDPMLPQHF
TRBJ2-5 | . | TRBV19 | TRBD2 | TGTGCCAGTACTCCGGGCGGGGGGATGCACGAGACCCAGTACTTC | CASTPGGGMHETQYF
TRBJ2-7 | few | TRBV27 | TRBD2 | TGTGCCAGCAGGGGGACTAGCGGGAGTATATACGAGCAGTACTTC | CASRGTSGSIYEQYF
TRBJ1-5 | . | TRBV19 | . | TGTGCCAGTAGCCCCGTGGCAGGTAGCAATCAGCCCCAGCATTTT | CASSPVAGSNQPQHF
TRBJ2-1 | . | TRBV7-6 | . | TGTGCCAGCAGCTTAGCATCCGGGACTTTTTACAATGAGCAGTTCTTC | CASSLASGTFYNEQFF
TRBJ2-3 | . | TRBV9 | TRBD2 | TGTGCCAGCAGCGTAGGGCGGGGGGGGAGCACAGATACGCAGTATTTT | CASSVGRGGSTDTQYF